This T cell receptor (beta chain) was sequenced during a study of OX40 agonist ivuxolimab in advanced cancers. The wider study: Hepatocellular carcinoma, melanoma, renal cell or head and neck cancer affected the dose-escalation patients. One patient with hepatocellular carcinoma and two with cutaneous melanoma, three in all, had partial responses. Overall study results and limits: Average numbers of expanded clones were greater in CD8+ T cells than in CD4+.

Generated by immunoSEQ multiplex PCR, the TCRdb table keeps only in-frame clones and is missing some. The sample carries about 46,000 clones, roughly 85% recorded once. Regarding this clone: Its antigen is as yet unknown.

The CDR3 spans 14 residues. Trimming left V 3 bases short and J 7 bases short, with 12 bases between. In germline, CDR1 is MDHEN, CDR2 SYDVKM. The sequences come from CD4+ or CD8+ T cells sorted from blood, collected in a trial of the OX40 agonist ivuxolimab. The rearrangement uses TRBV28 and TRBJ1-4; a weak D match, TRBD1 (5 bases). The clonotype comes from an adult with an advanced solid tumor such as melanoma, head and neck, liver or kidney cancer. DNA of the CDR3: TGTGCCAGCAGTTTTGGGGGGGAGGCTGAAAAACTGTTTTTT. Translation: CASSFGGEAEKLFF.